The 20 T cell receptor beta chains reported below all come from one sample, sequenced in a study of cytomegalovirus exposure and HLA in healthy donors (dated by TCRdb to about 2017). Preparation of the library involved the immunoSEQ multiplex PCR assay. As stored in TCRdb, this immuneACCESS dataset retains in-frame rearrangements with V and J assigned. A fraction of the clones does not appear; measured against another copy, unresolved V genes explain less than half of the discrepancy, and the remainder lacks a known reason. This sample gives some 350,000 clones in total; roughly 87% of them show up just once. The ten largest clones represent approximately 1.2% of the sample. The specimen was PBMCs. The receptors stem from a woman under 40 in good health and CMV-seropositive.

The chain has TRBV4-3 and TRBJ2-7, with 8 bases lining up with TRBD2. Germline loops: CDR1 LGHNA, CDR2 YSLEER. Trimming removed 1 base from V and 3 bases from J; junction bases left unmatched: 5. This CDR3 is 15 amino acids long. DNA for the CDR3: TGCGCCAGCAGCCAAGTACCCGGGACTAGCTACGAGCAGTACTTC. The encoded protein is CASSQVPGTSYEQYF.

The chain couples TRBV5-1 to TRBJ2-7, with D possibly being TRBD1 (5 bases). Germline V gives CDR1 SGHRS, CDR2 YFSETQ. The CDR3 is 14 amino acids. Trimming removed 4 bases at V and 2 bases at J, with 13 bases between. As DNA, the CDR3 is TGCGCCAGCAGCCCGACAGAGGATCCCTACGAGCAGTACTTC. This gives the protein CASSPTEDPYEQYF.

V gene TRBV6-5 combines with J gene TRBJ2-1; D is possibly TRBD1 (8 bases). The CDR3 consists of 14 residues. Trimming shortened V by 8 bases and J by 6 bases, and 17 bases separated the two germline ends. Germline V gene sequence: CDR1 MNHEY, CDR2 SVGAGI. The CDR3: CASRPGGGGNEQFF. The CDR3 bases are TGTGCCAGCCGCCCAGGGGGCGGGGGCAATGAGCAGTTCTTC.

The rearrangement uses TRBV7-2 and TRBJ2-3; 9 nucleotides match TRBD2. V trimming: 6 bases; J trimming: 2 bases; junction bases outside the gene matches: 9. This CDR3 contains 16 residues. The germline V gene has CDR1 SGHTA and CDR2 FQGNSA. CDR3 coding DNA: TGTGCCAGCAGGCCGACTAGCGGAGGGATCACAGATACGCAGTATTTT. It is translated as CASRPTSGGITDTQYF. The full variable domain, completed using reference TRBV7-2 and TRBJ2-3, is GAGVSQSPSNKVTEKGKDVELRCDPISGHTALYWYRQSLGQGLEFLIYFQGNSAPDKSGLPSDRFSAERTGGSVSTLTIQRTQQEDSAVYLCASRPTSGGITDTQYFGPGTRLTVL.

The chain joins TRBV28 to TRBJ2-2; D is possibly TRBD1 (6 bases). Germline CDR1 and CDR2: MDHEN and SYDVKM. V dropped 5 bases and J dropped 5 bases, with 9 bases sitting between them. The CDR3 loop spans 13 amino acids. The CDR3 here is CASSLTGTGELFF. CDR3 in DNA: TGTGCCAGCAGTCTAACAGGGACCGGGGAGCTGTTTTTT. The full variable domain, in which reference TRBV28 and TRBJ2-2 provide the parts outside the CDR3, is DVKVTQSSRYLVKRTGEKVFLECVQDMDHENMFWYRQDPGLGLRLIYFSYDVKMKEKGDIPEGYSVSREKKERFSLILESASTNQTSMYLCASSLTGTGELFFGEGSRLTVL.

This chain links TRBV6-6 with TRBJ1-5; no clear D. The germline V gene encodes CDR1 MNHNY and CDR2 SVGAGI (reference sequence). Between the trimmed V and J ends, which lost 7 bases and 3 bases, there was a span of 13 bases. The CDR3 runs 14 residues. The chain's CDR3 is CASTVPRDNQPQHF. In DNA, the CDR3 is TGTGCCAGCACCGTTCCTCGGGACAATCAGCCCCAGCATTTT.

This chain uses TRBV4-3 with TRBJ2-1; 8 bases align to TRBD2. The V and J ends lost 0 bases and 8 bases, in that order; junction bases with no gene match: 6. The CDR3 extends over 15 amino acids. Germline V gene sequence: CDR1 LGHNA, CDR2 YSLEER. CDR3: CASSQDGRGSDEQFF. DNA of the CDR3: TGCGCCAGCAGCCAAGACGGGAGGGGATCCGATGAGCAGTTCTTC.

The V and J genes are TRBV2 and TRBJ2-3, with 10 bases fitting TRBD2. Trimming at V came to 5 bases and at J to 5 bases, leaving 7 bases not matched to a gene. This CDR3 comprises 15 residues. The germline V gene has CDR1 SNHLY and CDR2 FYNNEI. Here the CDR3 DNA reads TGTGCCAGCAGTCCCCCCAGCGGGGGGGTAGATACGCAGTATTTT. It specifies CASSPPSGGVDTQYF.

The chain couples TRBV7-9 to TRBJ2-1; 11 nucleotides line up with TRBD1. Germline CDR1 and CDR2: SEHNR and FQNEAQ (reference sequence). Losses at the gene ends were 5 bases for V and 9 bases for J; bases not matched to a gene: 6. The CDR3 contains 14 residues. CDR3 nucleotides: TGTGCCAGCAGCCTACTAGGGACAGGGGGTGAGCAGTTCTTC. This sequence encodes CASSLLGTGGEQFF.

The chain joins TRBV28 to TRBJ2-7; 9 nucleotides agree with TRBD1. The CDR3 is made up of 13 amino acids. V lost 5 bases to trimming and J lost 6 bases; unmatched junction nucleotides: 5. Germline CDR1 MDHEN, CDR2 SYDVKM. CDR3 region: CASSPGTGPEQYF. Written as DNA, the CDR3 is TGTGCCAGCAGTCCAGGGACAGGGCCCGAGCAGTACTTC.

The V call is TRBV15, the J call TRBJ2-5; unclear D gene. The CDR3 runs to 12 residues. V was clipped by 2 bases and J by 3 bases, with 4 bases between them. Germline-derived CDR1 and CDR2 are LNHNV and YYDKDF (reference sequence). The chain's CDR3 is CATSRPKETQYF. The CDR3 DNA reads as TGTGCCACCAGCAGACCAAAAGAGACCCAGTACTTC.

CDR3 in amino acids: CASSLRGGGEQFF. CDR3 nucleotide sequence: TGCGCCAGCAGCTTGCGGGGGGGCGGTGAGCAGTTCTTC. The chain couples TRBV5-1 to TRBJ2-1; 8 bases line up with TRBD2. Germline V gene sequence: CDR1 SGHRS, CDR2 YFSETQ. The CDR3 loop spans 13 amino acids. Trimming removed 1 base from V and 9 bases from J; junction bases left unmatched: 3.

V is TRBV5-1 and J is TRBJ2-3, with TRBD2 identical over 10 bases. The V gene end was trimmed by 0 bases and the J gene end by 2 bases; junction bases not matched to a gene: 9. Looked up from germline, CDR1 is SGHRS and CDR2 is YFSETQ. This CDR3 spans 18 amino acids. The CDR3 DNA reads as TGCGCCAGCAGCTTGGCCAAATCTAGCGGGGGACCCACAGATACGCAGTATTTT. It is translated as CASSLAKSSGGPTDTQYF.

This chain connects TRBV14 to TRBJ1-2; a weak D match, TRBD1 (5 bases). CDR1 is SGHDN and CDR2 is FVKESK in the germline V gene. CDR3 size: 15 residues. V shed 1 base and J shed 5 bases, with 14 bases lying between them. CDR3: CASSQAGRGKYGYTF. The CDR3 DNA reads as TGTGCCAGCAGCCAAGCAGGGAGGGGAAAGTATGGCTACACCTTC.

The chain is built from TRBV5-1 and TRBJ1-2; 7 nucleotides match TRBD1. From germline, CDR1 is SGHRS and CDR2 YFSETQ. The CDR3 covers 15 residues. V gave up 4 bases and J gave up 4 bases; unmatched junction bases: 10. CDR3 protein: CASSGDKQGSYGYTF. The CDR3 nucleotides read TGCGCCAGCAGCGGGGACAAACAGGGGTCCTATGGCTACACCTTC.

The chain combines TRBV30 with TRBJ2-1; tentatively, D is TRBD1 or TRBD2 (8 bases each). CDR1 GTSNPN and CDR2 SVGIG come from the germline V gene (reference sequence). V lost 4 bases to trimming and J lost 12 bases, with 22 bases between them. The CDR3 loop spans 14 amino acids. The CDR3 reads CAWNPGQAREGQFF. The CDR3, as DNA: TGTGCCTGGAATCCGGGACAGGCTCGGGAGGGGCAGTTCTTC.

The gene calls are TRBV20-1 and TRBJ2-7; no definite D call. This CDR3 is built from 11 residues. In germline, CDR1 is DFQATT, CDR2 SNEGSKA (reference sequence). Trimming removed 6 bases at V and 3 bases at J, with 9 bases between. The CDR3 spells CSAPWIYEQYF. The CDR3 DNA is TGCAGTGCCCCCTGGATCTACGAGCAGTACTTC.

The gene calls are TRBV28 and TRBJ2-3; weak D call: TRBD1 (6 bases). The germline V and J ends were trimmed by 8 bases and 0 bases, with 18 bases remaining between them. This CDR3 spans 16 amino acids. Per germline, CDR1 MDHEN and CDR2 SYDVKM. The CDR3 protein is CASPPSTGLSTDTQYF. In nucleotides, the CDR3 is TGTGCCAGCCCCCCCTCGACAGGCTTAAGCACAGATACGCAGTATTTT.

The rearrangement joins TRBV9 to TRBJ2-3; TRBD2 agrees at 12 bases. This CDR3 region has 15 residues. With 4 bases clipped from V and 2 bases from J, the junction kept 2 bases outside the gene matches. CDR1 and CDR2 (germline): SGDLS, YYNGEE. CDR3 sequence: CASSRTSGNTDTQYF. The CDR3 DNA is TGTGCCAGCAGCAGGACTAGCGGGAACACAGATACGCAGTATTTT.

The chain has TRBV9 and TRBJ1-3, with D hard to call. CDR1 is SGDLS, CDR2 YYNGEE, per germline. V was trimmed by 3 bases and J by 0 bases, leaving 10 bases between them. This CDR3 comprises 15 residues. Written as DNA, the CDR3 is TGTGCCAGCAGCGGCGGGAATCGCTCTGGAAACACCATATATTTT. This translates into CASSGGNRSGNTIYF.